The source of this T cell receptor beta chain is a study of a mutant IDH1 vaccine in newly diagnosed glioma. About the study: Patients in the study were vaccinated eight times, receiving shots in weeks 1, 3, 5, 7, 11, 15, 19 and 23. Earlier care involved radiotherapy, temozolomide, or both, and the majority received both. Study-level points and caveats: Pseudoprogression appears to have had no connection to changes in top peripheral T cell clonotypes.

Notes on this clone: Its antigen is currently unknown.

The CDR3 loop spans 11 amino acids. Per germline, CDR1 DFQATT and CDR2 SNEGSKA (reference sequence). Between the trimmed V and J ends, which lost 4 bases and 12 bases, there was a span of 12 bases. The time point here: week 5, during vaccination. It was 300 ug of mutant IDH1 20-mer peptide that made up each vaccine dose, given with topical imiquimod. TCRdb's copy holds only in-frame clones and misses some; the assay was immunoSEQ multiplex PCR. This sample has around 42,000 clones, with approximately 83% found just once. The receptor was derived from a middle-aged man with glioma. Sequenced material: PBMCs, taken from a glioma patient whose treatment included an IDH1 peptide vaccine. The rearrangement joins TRBV20-1 to TRBJ1-4; the D is unclear. CDR3: CSATPRGELFF. In nucleotides, the CDR3 is TGCAGTGCTACCCCCCGCGGGGAACTGTTTTTT.